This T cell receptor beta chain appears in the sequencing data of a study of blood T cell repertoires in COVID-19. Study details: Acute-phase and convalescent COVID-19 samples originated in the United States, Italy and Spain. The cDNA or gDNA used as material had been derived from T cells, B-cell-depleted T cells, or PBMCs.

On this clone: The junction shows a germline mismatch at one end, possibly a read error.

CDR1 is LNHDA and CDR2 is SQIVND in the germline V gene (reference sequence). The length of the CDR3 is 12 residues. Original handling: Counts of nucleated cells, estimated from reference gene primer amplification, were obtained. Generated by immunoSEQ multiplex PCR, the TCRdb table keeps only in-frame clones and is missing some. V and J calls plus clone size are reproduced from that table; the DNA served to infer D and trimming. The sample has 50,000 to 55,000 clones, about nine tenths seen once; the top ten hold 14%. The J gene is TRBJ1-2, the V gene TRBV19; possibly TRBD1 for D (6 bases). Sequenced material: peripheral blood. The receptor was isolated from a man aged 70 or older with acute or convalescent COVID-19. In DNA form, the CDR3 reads TGTGCCAGTAGTATAGTGGACAGTGGCTACATCTTC. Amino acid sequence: CASSIVDSGYIF.